One sample yielded the 27 T cell receptor beta chains listed below, sequenced in a study of cytomegalovirus exposure and HLA in healthy donors. The study ran its PCR with 60 Vbeta and 13 Jbeta primers. Assay used: immunoSEQ multiplex PCR; TCRdb lists only in-frame clones, some missing. The table records around 170,000 clones, roughly 83% of them present only once. Sequencing was performed on PBMCs. These TCRs come from a boy aged 2 to 10 in good health and CMV-seronegative.

The chain joins TRBV6-5 to TRBJ2-7, with TRBD1 matching over 9 bases. V trimming: 7 bases; J trimming: 4 bases; junction bases outside the gene matches: 8. Germline CDR1 and CDR2: MNHEY and SVGAGI. CDR3 size: 14 residues. This chain's CDR3 is CASTRGQGSYEQYF. DNA of the CDR3: TGTGCCAGCACCCGGGGACAGGGTTCTTACGAGCAGTACTTC.

V is TRBV5-1 and J is TRBJ2-1, with TRBD2 identical over 9 bases. Germline CDR1 reads SGHRS; CDR2 reads YFSETQ. V lost 2 bases to trimming and J lost 6 bases; unmatched junction nucleotides: 6. CDR3 length equals 15 residues. CDR3 sequence (DNA): TGCGCCAGCAGCTTTAGCGGGAGAGACCTCAATGAGCAGTTCTTC. Translated: CASSFSGRDLNEQFF.

The rearrangement uses TRBV28 and TRBJ2-7; D gene ambiguous. Germline loops: CDR1 MDHEN, CDR2 SYDVKM. The germline V and J ends were trimmed by 2 bases and 6 bases, with 5 bases remaining between them. CDR3 length: 11 amino acids. The CDR3 here is CASSLGGEQYF. CDR3 nucleotide sequence: TGTGCCAGCAGTTTAGGCGGCGAGCAGTACTTC.

The V and J genes are TRBV7-9 and TRBJ1-3; D not certain. V was shortened by 5 bases and J by 0 bases, with 17 bases between the two germline ends. The CDR3 spans 17 residues. From germline, CDR1 is SEHNR and CDR2 FQNEAQ (reference sequence). The chain's CDR3 is CASSPCCDLSSGNTIYF. The CDR3 coding sequence is TGTGCCAGCAGCCCCTGTTGCGATCTGAGCTCTGGAAACACCATATATTTT.

This clone has only one observation. The chain is built from TRBV28 and TRBJ2-7; 9 bases match TRBD2. V shed 3 bases, J shed 5 bases, and the junction held 5 bases outside the gene matches. CDR1 MDHEN and CDR2 SYDVKM come from the germline V gene. This CDR3 contains 14 residues. CDR3 amino acids: CASSFSGGWDEQYF. The CDR3 coding sequence is TGTGCCAGCAGTTTTAGCGGGGGATGGGACGAGCAGTACTTC.

The chain uses TRBV28 and TRBJ1-5; D is perhaps TRBD1 (6 bases). Trimming took off 6 bases at V and 2 bases at J, with 17 bases between the two ends. CDR3 length: 16 residues. Germline V gene lookup returns CDR1 MDHEN and CDR2 SYDVKM. The CDR3 region is CASSLSLAGGNQPQHF. In nucleotides, the CDR3 is TGTGCCAGCAGCCTCAGTTTGGCAGGGGGCAATCAGCCCCAGCATTTT. The whole variable domain, remainder taken from reference TRBV28 and TRBJ1-5, is DVKVTQSSRYLVKRTGEKVFLECVQDMDHENMFWYRQDPGLGLRLIYFSYDVKMKEKGDIPEGYSVSREKKERFSLILESASTNQTSMYLCASSLSLAGGNQPQHFGDGTRLSIL.

The rearrangement joins TRBV9 to TRBJ1-5; 8 bases are a match to TRBD1. Germline CDR1 and CDR2: SGDLS and YYNGEE. The CDR3 extends over 13 amino acids. V trimming: 3 bases; J trimming: 4 bases; junction bases outside the gene matches: 0. This CDR3 reads CASSGTGNQPQHF. The CDR3 coding sequence is TGTGCCAGCAGCGGGACAGGGAATCAGCCCCAGCATTTT.

This chain connects TRBV15 to TRBJ2-1, with 9 bases fitting TRBD2. The V and J ends lost 3 bases and 7 bases, in that order; junction bases with no gene match: 10. The germline V gene encodes CDR1 LNHNV and CDR2 YYDKDF (reference sequence). The CDR3 totals 16 residues. CDR3 protein: CATSRVYGLAMNEQFF. For the CDR3, the DNA is TGTGCCACCAGCAGGGTCTACGGACTAGCGATGAATGAGCAGTTCTTC.

The chain couples TRBV7-7 to TRBJ2-5, with 10 bases identical to TRBD2. The CDR3 covers 17 residues. Per germline, CDR1 SSHAT and CDR2 FNYEAQ (reference sequence). J was trimmed by 2 bases and V by 5 bases; bases with no gene match: 11. The CDR3 spells CASSAGALLAGQETQYF. CDR3 DNA sequence: TGTGCCAGCAGCGCAGGGGCCTTACTAGCGGGACAAGAGACCCAGTACTTC. The full variable domain, with the rest looked up from reference TRBV7-7 and TRBJ2-5, is GAGVSQSPRYKVTKRGQDVTLRCDPISSHATLYWYQQALGQGPEFLTYFNYEAQPDKSGLPSDRFSAERPEGSISTLTIQRTEQRDSAMYRCASSAGALLAGQETQYFGPGTRLLVL.

Comment on this clone: At one boundary the junction diverges from the germline segment, which might be a read error. The chain is built from TRBV7-6 and TRBJ1-4, with 9 positions matching TRBD1. This CDR3 contains 13 residues. Germline assignment: CDR1 SGHVS and CDR2 FNYEAQ. DNA for the CDR3: TGTGCCAGCAGCTTAGGATCCGGACAGGGGCAGCTTTTT. Translated: CASSLGSGQGQLF.

This clone was seen a single time. The V call is TRBV5-1, the J call TRBJ2-1, with 7 nucleotides matching TRBD1. The germline V gene has CDR1 SGHRS and CDR2 YFSETQ. The V segment lost 4 bases and the J segment 3 bases; nucleotides outside the gene matches: 13. The CDR3 loop spans 17 amino acids. CDR3 region: CASSPHHTRQGYNEQFF. The CDR3 DNA sequence: TGCGCCAGCAGCCCACATCATACGAGACAGGGCTACAATGAGCAGTTCTTC.

The rearrangement joins TRBV10-3 to TRBJ2-6, with 12 bases fitting TRBD1. The CDR3 has 16 residues. With 5 bases clipped from V and 2 bases from J, the junction kept 1 base outside the gene matches. CDR1 and CDR2 from the germline V gene are ENHRY and SYGVKD. The DNA for the CDR3 is TGTGCCATCAGTCGGGACAGGGGGCCTGGGGCCAACGTCCTGACTTTC. It codes for CAISRDRGPGANVLTF.

The J gene is TRBJ1-4, the V gene TRBV4-1; TRBD1 matches at 7 bases. Germline V CDR1 and CDR2: MGHRA, YSYEKL. There are 15 residues in the CDR3. V lost 0 bases, J lost 6 bases, and 4 bases stayed unmatched. This CDR3 reads CASSQDQGVDEKLFF. The DNA for the CDR3 is TGCGCCAGCAGCCAAGACCAGGGGGTGGATGAAAAACTGTTTTTT.

The chain uses TRBV6-5 and TRBJ2-5; maybe TRBD2 (5 bases). The CDR3 consists of 15 residues. Trimming took 0 bases from V and 2 from J, leaving 10 bases between them. CDR1 and CDR2 (germline): MNHEY, SVGAGI. CDR3 amino acids: CASSYSGVVQETQYF. The CDR3 nucleotides read TGTGCCAGCAGTTACTCGGGAGTGGTACAAGAGACCCAGTACTTC.

V is TRBV6-6 and J is TRBJ1-5; D call uncertain. Looked up from germline, CDR1 is MNHNY and CDR2 is SVGAGI (reference sequence). The V end lost 6 bases, the J end lost 7 bases, and 19 bases lay between the germline ends. This CDR3 is 15 amino acids long. The CDR3 bases are TGTGCCAGCAGGGGAGCCGGGCCTTCGAACCAGCCCCAGCATTTT. This encodes CASRGAGPSNQPQHF.

The V call is TRBV6-5, the J call TRBJ1-2; D remains ambiguous. Trimming left V 5 bases short and J 5 bases short, with 12 bases between. CDR3 length: 13 residues. Per the germline V gene, CDR1 is MNHEY and CDR2 is SVGAGI. The CDR3 coding sequence is TGTGCCAGCAGTCGCCGAGAGGAATATGGCTACACCTTC. This codes for CASSRREEYGYTF.

The chain combines TRBV5-1 with TRBJ2-5; 8 nucleotides match TRBD1. The CDR3 is made up of 16 amino acids. Germline assignment: CDR1 SGHRS and CDR2 YFSETQ. V shed 0 bases, J shed 1 base, and the junction held 5 bases outside the gene matches. CDR3 amino acids: CASSLAGQAVQETQYF. Written as DNA, the CDR3 is TGCGCCAGCAGCTTGGCGGGACAGGCCGTCCAAGAGACCCAGTACTTC.

The V and J genes are TRBV14 and TRBJ2-5; D gene unclear. Germline V gives CDR1 SGHDN, CDR2 FVKESK. CDR3 length: 12 amino acids. V was shortened by 4 bases and J by 5 bases, with 8 bases between the two germline ends. DNA of the CDR3: TGTGCCAGCAGCCTCCGGTTGGAGACCCAGTACTTC. Translated: CASSLRLETQYF. The entire variable domain, with the rest obtained from reference TRBV14 and TRBJ2-5, is as follows: EAGVTQFPSHSVIEKGQTVTLRCDPISGHDNLYWYRRVMGKEIKFLLHFVKESKQDESGMPNNRFLAERTGGTYSTLKVQPAELEDSGVYFCASSLRLETQYFGPGTRLLVL.

The chain links TRBV5-1 to TRBJ1-2; TRBD1 aligns across 9 bases. CDR3 length: 14 amino acids. Germline lookup yields CDR1 SGHRS and CDR2 YFSETQ. Unmatched junction bases numbered 8, after V lost 4 bases and J lost 7 bases. The CDR3 is CASSARTGDGGYTF. The CDR3 nucleotides are TGCGCCAGCAGCGCAAGGACAGGGGACGGTGGCTACACCTTC.

The genes are TRBV15 and TRBJ2-7; D uncertain. The CDR3 contains 15 residues. Deletions cut 0 bases from V and 1 base from J, with 10 bases between. The germline CDR1 and CDR2 sequences are LNHNV and YYDKDF (reference sequence). CDR3 nucleotide sequence: TGTGCCACCAGCAGAGAGCATGTGGAGTCCTACGAGCAGTACTTC. Its protein product is CATSREHVESYEQYF.

J is TRBJ2-7 and V is TRBV6-5, with TRBD2 matching 7 bases. The CDR3 covers 12 residues. Germline CDR1 and CDR2: MNHEY and SVGAGI. The trim removed 6 bases at V and 4 bases at J, leaving 3 bases unmatched. For the CDR3, the DNA is TGTGCCAGCAGGAGGACTAGTTACGAGCAGTACTTC. Its protein is CASRRTSYEQYF.

This clone showed up just a few times. The V and J genes are TRBV2 and TRBJ2-1; D may be TRBD2 (5 bases). Germline CDR1 SNHLY, CDR2 FYNNEI. Trimming took off 7 bases at V and 0 bases at J, with 10 bases between the two ends. There are 14 residues in the CDR3. The CDR3 DNA is TGTGCCAGCACGCCGGGAAGCTCCTACAATGAGCAGTTCTTC. This encodes CASTPGSSYNEQFF.

The V gene is TRBV27, the J gene TRBJ2-1; 12 bases match TRBD2. With V trimmed by 5 bases and J by 9 bases, 29 bases remained unmatched. The V gene's germline CDR1 is MNHEY and CDR2 SMNVEV (reference sequence). The CDR3 totals 22 residues. The CDR3 DNA is TGTGCCAGCAGTCCCCCGGGACTCGAAGGCGCTAGCGGGAGGGGAATTCGTAGTGAGCAGTTCTTC. It yields the protein CASSPPGLEGASGRGIRSEQFF.

This clone was detected once. The chain couples TRBV28 to TRBJ2-1; perhaps TRBD2 as D (6 bases). From germline, CDR1 is MDHEN and CDR2 SYDVKM. The CDR3 loop spans 12 amino acids. Trimming removed 2 bases from V and 7 bases from J, with 6 bases in between. The CDR3 protein is CASSLGGNEQFF. The CDR3 DNA is TGTGCCAGCAGTTTAGGGGGGAATGAGCAGTTCTTC.

The chain combines TRBV28 with TRBJ1-2; D unresolved. The CDR3 extends over 14 amino acids. V lost 6 bases and J lost 0, with 11 bases in between. The V gene's germline CDR1 is MDHEN and CDR2 SYDVKM. The CDR3 bases are TGTGCCAGCAGCAGATACAGAGCTAACTATGGCTACACCTTC. Translated, it gives CASSRYRANYGYTF.

This clone appeared a single time. This chain's CDR3 is CASSLVAGEEQFF. DNA for the CDR3: TGTGCCAGCAGCTTGGTCGCGGGAGAAGAGCAGTTCTTC. The chain carries TRBV5-4 and TRBJ2-1; TRBD2 matches 7 bases. V lost 0 bases and J lost 10; bases outside the gene matches: 4. Germline-derived CDR1 and CDR2 are SGHNT and YYREEE (reference sequence). The CDR3 sequence is 13 residues long.

The CDR3 region has the DNA TGTGCCAGCAGCCTGATAGCGGGAGGGCCCAATGAGCAGTTCTTC. It specifies CASSLIAGGPNEQFF. The V call is TRBV9, the J call TRBJ2-1, with 11 bases lining up with TRBD2. J was trimmed by 6 bases and V by 4 bases; bases with no gene match: 6. The CDR3 consists of 15 residues. Germline loops: CDR1 SGDLS, CDR2 YYNGEE.